These T cell receptor beta chains were read from a single sample in a study of type 1 regulatory T cells. TCRdb re-derived calls from the reads in MiXCR, one entry per CDR3 protein. The profile shows about 74,000 distinct CDR3 sequences, approximately 64% of them singletons. The antigens these receptors bind are not known. Sequenced material: cultured T cells, either the whole culture or a sorted T cell fraction (not recorded which). The receptors here all came from a human donor in good health. Each CDR3 is given with its conserved first and last residue.

J	V	CDR3
TRBJ1-6	TRBV12-3/TRBV12-4	CASSLLWSPLHF
TRBJ2-7	TRBV6-6	CASTLAVTYEQYF
TRBJ2-2	TRBV5-5	CASSAGTVNTGELFF
TRBJ1-2	TRBV20-1	CSARVSDGKIYGYTF
TRBJ2-7	TRBV27	CASSLIGSEQYF
TRBJ2-3	TRBV20-1	CSARVGGDLYGTQYF
TRBJ2-5	TRBV6-5	CASSYSNIAGKETQYF
TRBJ2-7	TRBV28	CASMEGAYEQYF
TRBJ2-3	TRBV6-5	CASSYSSGTSGTDTQYF
TRBJ2-2	TRBV20-1	CSARALSGTQTAGGELFF
TRBJ2-2	TRBV6-2/TRBV6-3	CASIGTGNTGELFF
TRBJ2-5	TRBV10-2	CASTPGQGLPQYF
TRBJ2-2	TRBV19	CASRRAGLAVIGELFF
TRBJ1-5	TRBV18	CASSLTGAGDQPQHF
TRBJ2-3	TRBV7-2	CASSLARGGEGFLMTDTQYF
TRBJ2-7	TRBV3-1	CASSHGRQNEQYF
TRBJ2-3	TRBV7-9	CASSLAPRAASTDTQYF